This TCR beta chain was sequenced for a study of blood T cell repertoires in COVID-19. Turning to the study itself: Researchers got acute and convalescent COVID-19 samples from the United States, Italy and Spain. From T cells, B-cell-depleted T cells, or PBMCs came the material, which was cDNA or gDNA.

In the study's own analysis: Nucleated cell number was recorded as an estimate derived from reference gene primer amplification. The assay was immunoSEQ multiplex PCR, and TCRdb's table has in-frame clones only and misses some. That table furnishes V, J and clone size, whereas the DNA furnished D and trimming. Here the sample spans more than 150,000 clones, approximately 84% being singletons. Germline lookup yields CDR1 SQVTM and CDR2 ANQGSEA. This CDR3 spans 11 amino acids. Between the trimmed V and J ends, which lost 7 bases and 5 bases, there was a span of 8 bases. This rearrangement joins TRBV29-1 to TRBJ2-2; D unclear. The sample consisted of peripheral blood. The clonotype was recovered from a human donor in a cohort sampled during active COVID-19. CDR3 amino acids: CSGYSTGELFF. CDR3 nucleotide sequence: TGCAGCGGCTACAGTACCGGGGAGCTGTTTTTT.